These 8 T cell receptor beta chains were sequenced from one sample in a study of beta chain features in type 1 diabetes. The investigators reverse transcribed all of the isolated RNA, so they sequenced expressed TCRB transcripts. TCRdb's copy holds only in-frame clones and misses some; the assay was immunoSEQ multiplex PCR. The data show around 170,000 clones, just over 9% seen once. Sample: central memory CD4+ T cells from blood. Receptor source: a woman aged 18-35 years in good health.

This sequence joins TRBV4-3 and TRBJ2-5, with TRBD2 matching 12 bases. CDR3 length: 16 amino acids. V lost 4 bases, J lost 4 bases, and 7 bases stayed unmatched. CDR1 and CDR2 (germline): LGHNA, YSLEER. CDR3 in DNA: TGCGCCAGCAGCCCGACTAGCGGGGGAGCCCTAGAGACCCAGTACTTC. Encoded protein: CASSPTSGGALETQYF.

The chain is built from TRBV5-1 and TRBJ2-7; 7 positions match TRBD1. The CDR3 is 16 amino acids. Germline trimming cut 4 bases from V and 3 bases from J; bases unmatched to any gene: 13. Germline V gene sequence: CDR1 SGHRS, CDR2 YFSETQ. The CDR3, as DNA: TGCGCCAGCAGCGGGACCCCCAGGCAGGGGGTCTACGAGCAGTACTTC. Translated, it gives CASSGTPRQGVYEQYF.

The chain uses TRBV2 and TRBJ2-6, with 8 bases that match TRBD1. There are 15 residues in the CDR3. CDR1 SNHLY and CDR2 FYNNEI come from the germline V gene. The J segment lost 4 bases and the V segment lost 9 bases, leaving 8 bases of the junction unmatched. CDR3 DNA sequence: TGTGCCAGAGAGCAGGGGGCGCCGGGGGCCAACGTCCTGACTTTC. Translation gives CAREQGAPGANVLTF.

The chain links TRBV9 to TRBJ1-2, with unresolved D. This CDR3 has 13 residues. V lost 0 bases and J lost 1, with 4 bases in between. Per germline, CDR1 SGDLS and CDR2 YYNGEE. CDR3 protein: CASSVDLNYGYTF. The CDR3, as DNA: TGTGCCAGCAGCGTAGATCTTAACTATGGCTACACCTTC.

The CDR3 nucleotides are TGTGCCTGGAGCGGACAGGTCCCGGCGGAGACCCAGTACTTC. It is translated as CAWSGQVPAETQYF. The chain links TRBV30 to TRBJ2-5, with 7 nucleotides matching TRBD1. J was trimmed by 5 bases and V by 3 bases; bases with no gene match: 9. Germline V gene lookup returns CDR1 GTSNPN and CDR2 SVGIG (reference sequence). The CDR3 sequence is 14 residues long.

This clone was seen a few times. CDR3 sequence reads: CATSRESATEAFF. CDR3 coding DNA: TGTGCCACCAGCAGAGAGAGTGCCACTGAAGCTTTCTTT. The chain joins TRBV15 to TRBJ1-1, with D unclear. CDR3 length: 13 residues. The V gene lost 0 bases and the J gene lost 4 bases, with 6 bases spanning the gap. Per the germline V gene, CDR1 is LNHNV and CDR2 is YYDKDF (reference sequence).

This clone was seen only a few times. The CDR3: CASSVSRGFNNEQFF. DNA for the CDR3: TGTGCCAGCAGTGTCTCGCGGGGGTTTAACAATGAGCAGTTCTTC. The rearrangement links TRBV2 to TRBJ2-1, with TRBD2 identical over 7 bases. The CDR3 consists of 15 residues. Germline CDR1 is SNHLY and CDR2 is FYNNEI. V was clipped by 4 bases and J by 5 bases; unmatched bases: 8.

This chain uses TRBV18 with TRBJ2-3, with D perhaps TRBD2 (7 bases). The ends were cut back, 3 bases at V and 6 bases at J, with 22 bases in the middle. The CDR3 runs to 17 residues. CDR1 is KGHSH, CDR2 LQKENI, per germline. In DNA, the CDR3 is TGTGCCAGCTCACCTCCATCTGACGGGGGGCCCAGGGATACGCAGTATTTT. It yields the protein CASSPPSDGGPRDTQYF.